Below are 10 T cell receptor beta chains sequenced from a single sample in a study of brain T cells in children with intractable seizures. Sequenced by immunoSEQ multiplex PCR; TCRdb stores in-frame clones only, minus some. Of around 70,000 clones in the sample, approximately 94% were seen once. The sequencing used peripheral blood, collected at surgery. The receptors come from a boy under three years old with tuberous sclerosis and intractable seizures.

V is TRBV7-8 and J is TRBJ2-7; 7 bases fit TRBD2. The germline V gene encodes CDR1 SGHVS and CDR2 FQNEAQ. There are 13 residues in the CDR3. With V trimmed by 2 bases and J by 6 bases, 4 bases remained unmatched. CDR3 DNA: TGTGCCAGCAGCTTAAGCGGGGACGGCGAGCAGTACTTC. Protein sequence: CASSLSGDGEQYF.

CDR3 amino acids: CASSVALQDTQYF. The CDR3 DNA reads as TGTGCCAGCAGCGTAGCTCTTCAAGATACGCAGTATTTT. The V and J genes are TRBV9 and TRBJ2-3; no definite D call. The V end lost 0 bases, the J end lost 5 bases, and 7 bases lay between the germline ends. The CDR3 is made up of 13 amino acids. Germline V gene data show CDR1 as SGDLS and CDR2 as YYNGEE.

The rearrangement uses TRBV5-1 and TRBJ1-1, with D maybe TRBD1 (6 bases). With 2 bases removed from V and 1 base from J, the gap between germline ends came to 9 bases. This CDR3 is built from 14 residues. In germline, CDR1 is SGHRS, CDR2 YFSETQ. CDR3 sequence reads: CASSLNRENTEAFF. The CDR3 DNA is TGCGCCAGCAGCTTAAACAGGGAGAACACTGAAGCTTTCTTT. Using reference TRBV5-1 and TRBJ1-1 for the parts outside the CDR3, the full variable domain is KAGVTQTPRYLIKTRGQQVTLSCSPISGHRSVSWYQQTPGQGLQFLFEYFSETQRNKGNFPGRFSGRQFSNSRSEMNVSTLELGDSALYLCASSLNRENTEAFFGQGTRLTVV.

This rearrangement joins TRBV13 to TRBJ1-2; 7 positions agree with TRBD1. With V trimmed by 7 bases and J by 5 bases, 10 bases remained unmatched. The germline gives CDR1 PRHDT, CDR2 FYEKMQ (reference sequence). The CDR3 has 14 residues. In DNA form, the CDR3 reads TGTGCCAGCACCACTCAGGGGGGCGTATATGGCTACACCTTC. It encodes CASTTQGGVYGYTF. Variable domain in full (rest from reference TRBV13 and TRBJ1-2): AAGVIQSPRHLIKEKRETATLKCYPIPRHDTVYWYQQGPGQDPQFLISFYEKMQSDKGSIPDRFSAQQFSDYHSELNMSSLELGDSALYFCASTTQGGVYGYTFGSGTRLTVV.

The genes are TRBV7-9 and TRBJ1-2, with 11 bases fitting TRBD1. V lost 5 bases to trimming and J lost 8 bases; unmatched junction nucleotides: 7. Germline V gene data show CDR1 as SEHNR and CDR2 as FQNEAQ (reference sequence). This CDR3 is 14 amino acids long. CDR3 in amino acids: CASSVGQGAGGYTF. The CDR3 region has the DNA TGTGCCAGCAGCGTAGGACAGGGGGCGGGAGGCTACACCTTC.

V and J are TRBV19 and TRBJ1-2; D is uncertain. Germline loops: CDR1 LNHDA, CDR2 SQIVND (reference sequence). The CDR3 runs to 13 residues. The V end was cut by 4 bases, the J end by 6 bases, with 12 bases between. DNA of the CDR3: TGTGCCAGTAGTACATGGGGTGGCGATGGCTACACCTTC. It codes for CASSTWGGDGYTF.

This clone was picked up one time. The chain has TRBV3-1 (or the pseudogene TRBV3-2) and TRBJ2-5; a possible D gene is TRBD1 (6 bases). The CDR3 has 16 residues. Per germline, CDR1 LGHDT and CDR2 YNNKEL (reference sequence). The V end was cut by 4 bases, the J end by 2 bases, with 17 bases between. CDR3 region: CASSPVSPDRQETQYF. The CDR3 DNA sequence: TGTGCCAGCAGCCCCGTCTCCCCCGACAGGCAAGAGACCCAGTACTTC.

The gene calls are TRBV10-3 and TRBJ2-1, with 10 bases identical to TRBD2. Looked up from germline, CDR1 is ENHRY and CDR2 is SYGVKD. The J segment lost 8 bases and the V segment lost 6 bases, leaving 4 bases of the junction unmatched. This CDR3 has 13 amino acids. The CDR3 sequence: CAIRLAGSYEQFF. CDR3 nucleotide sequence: TGTGCCATCAGACTAGCGGGAAGTTATGAGCAGTTCTTC.

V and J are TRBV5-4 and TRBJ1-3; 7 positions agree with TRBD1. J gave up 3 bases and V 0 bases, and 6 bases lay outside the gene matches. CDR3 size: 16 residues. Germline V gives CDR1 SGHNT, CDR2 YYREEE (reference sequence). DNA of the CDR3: TGTGCCAGCAGCTTGGGTACAGGGGTTGGTGGAAACACCATATATTTT. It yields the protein CASSLGTGVGGNTIYF.

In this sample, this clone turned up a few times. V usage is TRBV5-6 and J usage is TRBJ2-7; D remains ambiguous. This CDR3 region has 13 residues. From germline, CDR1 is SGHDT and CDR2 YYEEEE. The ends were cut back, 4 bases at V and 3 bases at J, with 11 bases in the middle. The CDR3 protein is CASSSRVDYEQYF. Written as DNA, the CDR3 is TGTGCCAGCAGCAGCCGGGTCGACTACGAGCAGTACTTC.